The sequence of this TCR beta chain was determined in a study of CD8+ T cells in alopecia areata. On the study more broadly: At a dose of 5 to 10 mg twice daily, oral tofacitinib was given to treated patients.

It was cDNA, reverse transcribed from extracted RNA, that served as the sequencing template. Profiled with immunoSEQ multiplex PCR; TCRdb holds only in-frame clones, not every one. This sample has about 120,000 clones, with 50% to 55% found just once. Study-wide findings and caveats: Clonality exceeded that of normal scalp in lesional scalp, most notably in alopecia totalis/universalis.

The germline gives CDR1 GTSNPN, CDR2 SVGIG (reference sequence). V was pared by 2 bases and J by 5 bases, with 12 bases between. This CDR3 spans 14 amino acids. Concerning this clone itself: Its antigen is as yet unknown.

Stated treatment: oral pan-JAK inhibitor, 5-10 mg twice daily. PBMCs served as the source from which CD4+ and CD8+ T cells were sorted. The material sequenced was CD4+ T cells sorted from blood, taken at week 4, from a patient treated with tofacitinib. The receptor comes from a human donor with alopecia areata. The J gene is TRBJ1-4, the V gene TRBV30; D is unclear. In DNA, the CDR3 is TGTGCCTGGAGTTCTGGGCTGACGAATGAAAAACTGTTTTTT. Translation gives CAWSSGLTNEKLFF.